Sequencing of this T cell receptor (beta chain) was carried out in a study of CD8+ T cells in alopecia areata. Study-wide findings and caveats: When scalp samples are sequenced, resident alphabeta T cells of normal skin are also captured.

The germline V and J ends were trimmed by 0 bases and 2 bases, with 9 bases remaining between them. The CDR3 runs to 16 residues. The germline gives CDR1 SGHRS, CDR2 YFSETQ. Following extraction, RNA underwent reverse transcription to cDNA, which served as the sequencing template. Sequencing used immunoSEQ multiplex PCR; TCRdb keeps in-frame clones, though not all of them. The data hold 210,000 or so clones, with around 65% observed a single time. Concerning this clone itself: What it recognizes is unknown.

Treatment denoted: oral pan-JAK inhibitor, 5-10 mg twice daily. From alopecia areata patients, lesional scalp punch biopsies and peripheral blood were collected. Sample: CD4+ T cells sorted from blood, taken at approximately week 45, from a patient treated with tofacitinib. The rearrangement joins TRBV5-1 to TRBJ2-6; D might be TRBD2 (5 bases). The TCR comes from a human donor with alopecia areata. The CDR3 reads CASSLVAGTGANVLTF. The CDR3 bases are TGCGCCAGCAGCTTGGTGGCCGGGACTGGGGCCAACGTCCTGACTTTC.